This T cell receptor (beta chain) stems from a study of blood T cell repertoires in COVID-19. Whole-study context: Collection of acute and convalescent COVID-19 samples took place in the United States, Italy and Spain. In each case, the material was cDNA or gDNA derived from T cells, B-cell-depleted T cells, or PBMCs.

Germline V lookup: CDR1 LNHDA, CDR2 SQIVND (reference sequence). This CDR3 has 19 residues. Losses at the gene ends were 7 bases for V and 4 bases for J; bases not matched to a gene: 18. In the source study's methods: By means of reference gene primer amplification, nucleated cell counts were estimated. Some clones are missing from TCRdb's copy, which holds only in-frame ones; the method was immunoSEQ multiplex PCR. The DNA was the basis for D and trimming; V, J and clone size are from that table. The table lists over 35,000 clones, roughly nine tenths of them singletons, with 15% to 20% in the top ten.

The clonotype originates from a man in his 70s with active COVID-19. This sequence joins TRBV19 and TRBJ2-2, with 10 bases that match TRBD1. Sequencing was carried out using peripheral blood. The CDR3 sequence is CASTPWGPGTGVRTGELFF. As DNA, the CDR3 is TGTGCCAGTACCCCTTGGGGACCCGGGACAGGGGTTCGCACCGGGGAGCTGTTTTTT.